This T cell receptor (beta chain) was recovered during a study of T-cell memory formation after mild COVID-19. Regarding the study as a whole: Several responding clones turned up in pre-infection memory, indicating that cross-reactive memory may have taken part. Later expanders leaned CD4+, whereas clones that contracted between day 15 and 85 were balanced CD4/CD8.

Note on this clonotype: Its antigen is not known.

TCRdb re-called the 5' RACE reads through MiXCR, storing one row per CDR3 protein. The sample holds some 130,000 distinct CDR3 sequences, roughly 15% seen once. The CDR3 contains 18 residues. The ends were cut back, 0 bases at V and 0 bases at J, with 12 bases in the middle. Germline lookup yields CDR1 LGHNA and CDR2 YSLEER. The receptor was derived from an adult woman who had mild COVID-19 (a few samples of this study predate the infection). Cell type and time point are not known. Sample: PBMCs or a T cell subset sorted from them (not recorded which). The chain carries TRBV4-3 and TRBJ2-6; D not certain. The CDR3 reads CASSQDRASRSGANVLTF. DNA of the CDR3: TGCGCCAGCAGCCAAGATCGTGCCAGCCGCTCTGGGGCCAACGTCCTGACTTTC.